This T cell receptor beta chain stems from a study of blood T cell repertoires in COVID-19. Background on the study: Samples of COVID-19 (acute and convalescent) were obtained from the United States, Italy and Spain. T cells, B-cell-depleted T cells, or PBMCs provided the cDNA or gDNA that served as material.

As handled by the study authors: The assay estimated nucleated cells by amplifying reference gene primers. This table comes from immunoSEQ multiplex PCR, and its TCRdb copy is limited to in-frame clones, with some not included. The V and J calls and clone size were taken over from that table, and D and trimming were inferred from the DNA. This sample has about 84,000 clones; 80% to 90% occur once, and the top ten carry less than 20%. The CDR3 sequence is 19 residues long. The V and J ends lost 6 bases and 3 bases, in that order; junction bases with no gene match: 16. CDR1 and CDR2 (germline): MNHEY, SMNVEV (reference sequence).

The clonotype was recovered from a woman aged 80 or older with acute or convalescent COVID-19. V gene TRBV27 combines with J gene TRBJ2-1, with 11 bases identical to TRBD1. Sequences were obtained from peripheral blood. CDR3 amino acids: CASSVFSPGQGGGYNEQFF. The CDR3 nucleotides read TGTGCCAGCAGCGTATTTTCTCCGGGACAGGGGGGGGGCTACAATGAGCAGTTCTTC.